The 7 T cell receptor beta chains listed next were all sequenced from one sample in a study of T cell changes during pregnancy in multiple sclerosis. Using immunoSEQ multiplex PCR, the repertoire was profiled, and TCRdb retains in-frame clones only, with some absent. Among approximately 44,000 clones listed, 80% to 95% were seen once. Here the sequenced sample was CD4+ T cells from peripheral blood mononuclear cells, taken in the third trimester of pregnancy. All receptors come from a female donor with multiple sclerosis, enrolled in a pregnancy study.

V and J are TRBV27 and TRBJ1-2; 11 bases match TRBD1. The CDR3 extends over 14 amino acids. V lost 6 bases, J lost 4 bases, and 4 bases stayed unmatched. CDR1 and CDR2 (germline): MNHEY, SMNVEV (reference sequence). The CDR3 sequence is CASSRDRGFYGYTF. As DNA, the CDR3 is TGTGCCAGCAGCCGGGACAGGGGGTTCTATGGCTACACCTTC.

This clone appeared a single time. At one boundary the junction diverges from the germline segment, which might be a read error. This sample includes further DNA sequences coding for the same CDR3. The CDR3 DNA reads TGCAGCGTTGAAGAAAGGAGGTTGAACACTGAGGCTTTCTTT. This gives the protein CSVEERRLNTEAFF. V and J are TRBV29-1 and TRBJ1-1; no definite D call. This CDR3 is 14 amino acids long. Germline V lookup: CDR1 SQVTM, CDR2 ANQGSEA. Using reference TRBV29-1 and TRBJ1-1 for the parts outside the CDR3, the full variable domain is SAVISQKPSRDICQRGTSLTIQCQVDSQVTMMFWYRQQPGQSLTLIATANQGSEATYESGFVIDKFPISRPNLTFSTLTVSNMSPEDSSIYLCSVEERRLNTEAFFGQGTRLTVV.

The chain joins TRBV18 to TRBJ1-4; D gene uncertain. The germline V gene encodes CDR1 KGHSH and CDR2 LQKENI. The CDR3 sequence is 16 residues long. Trimming cost V 3 bases and J 0 bases, with 11 bases left between them. The CDR3 nucleotides read TGTGCCAGCTCACCCCCGGGGTCGGCAACTAATGAAAAACTGTTTTTT. Translating gives CASSPPGSATNEKLFF. Using reference TRBV18 and TRBJ1-4 for the parts outside the CDR3, the full variable domain is NAGVMQNPRHLVRRRGQEARLRCSPMKGHSHVYWYRQLPEEGLKFMVYLQKENIIDESGMPKERFSAEFPKEGPSILRIQQVVRGDSAAYFCASSPPGSATNEKLFFGSGTQLSVL.

V gene TRBV19 combines with J gene TRBJ2-1; D is undetermined. Germline loops: CDR1 LNHDA, CDR2 SQIVND (reference sequence). Trimming removed 3 bases at V and 4 bases at J, with 7 bases between. The CDR3 has 13 residues. CDR3 amino acids: CASSIQVYNEQFF. The CDR3, as DNA: TGTGCCAGTAGTATCCAGGTGTACAATGAGCAGTTCTTC.

The rearrangement joins TRBV2 to TRBJ1-5; TRBD1 might be the D (5 bases). CDR1 and CDR2 (germline): SNHLY, FYNNEI. The CDR3 is 15 residues long. V shed 2 bases and J shed 1 base, with 9 bases lying between them. In DNA, the CDR3 is TGTGCCAGCAGTGAATTAGGGGTGAGCAATCAGCCCCAGCATTTT. Amino acids: CASSELGVSNQPQHF.

This chain connects TRBV7-9 to TRBJ2-5; TRBD1 matches 10 bases. Germline lookup yields CDR1 SEHNR and CDR2 FQNEAQ (reference sequence). Trimming cost V 5 bases and J 2 bases; bases outside gene matches: 8. The CDR3 has 16 amino acids. The CDR3 DNA reads TGTGCCAGCAGCCGAGGGGACAGGGGATTACAAGAGACCCAGTACTTC. It specifies CASSRGDRGLQETQYF.

The chain combines TRBV5-6 with TRBJ2-3; 9 bases map to TRBD1. The CDR3 runs 15 residues. The germline V gene encodes CDR1 SGHDT and CDR2 YYEEEE. With V trimmed by 4 bases and J by 1 base, 4 bases remained unmatched. Here the CDR3 reads CASSRTGVGTDTQYF. CDR3 DNA sequence: TGTGCCAGCAGCCGGACAGGGGTGGGCACAGATACGCAGTATTTT.